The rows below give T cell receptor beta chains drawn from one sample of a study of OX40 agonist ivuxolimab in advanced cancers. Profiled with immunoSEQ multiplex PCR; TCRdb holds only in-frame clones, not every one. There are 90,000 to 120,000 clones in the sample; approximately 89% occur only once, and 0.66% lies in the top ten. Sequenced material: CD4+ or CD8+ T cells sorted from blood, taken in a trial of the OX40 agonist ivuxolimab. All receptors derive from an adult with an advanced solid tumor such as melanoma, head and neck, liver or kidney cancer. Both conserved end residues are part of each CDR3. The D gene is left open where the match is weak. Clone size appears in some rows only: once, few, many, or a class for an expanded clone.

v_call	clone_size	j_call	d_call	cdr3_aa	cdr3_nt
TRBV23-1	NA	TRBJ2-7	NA	CASSQLSGRNLYEQYF	TGCGCCAGCAGTCAACTATCGGGACGGAACCTTTACGAGCAGTACTTC
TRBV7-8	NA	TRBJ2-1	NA	CASSLASSARFF	TGTGCCAGCAGCTTAGCATCGTCGGCGCGGTTCTTC
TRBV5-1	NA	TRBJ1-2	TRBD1	CASSPTPGQGDGYTF	TGCGCCAGCAGCCCGACACCGGGACAGGGGGATGGCTACACCTTC
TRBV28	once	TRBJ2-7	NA	CASNPAGAYYEQYF	TGTGCCAGCAACCCCGCGGGGGCGTACTACGAGCAGTACTTC
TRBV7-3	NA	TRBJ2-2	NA	CASSFSGVTGELFF	TGTGCCAGCAGCTTTTCGGGAGTTACTGGGGAGCTGTTTTTT
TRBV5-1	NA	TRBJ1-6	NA	CASSQEPGPSPLHF	TGCGCCAGCAGCCAAGAGCCGGGGCCATCACCCCTCCACTTT
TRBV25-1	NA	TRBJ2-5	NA	CASSPSTDPETQYF	TGTGCCAGCAGCCCTTCTACAGATCCAGAGACCCAGTACTTC
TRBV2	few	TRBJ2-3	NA	CASRGQTTSDTQYF	TGTGCCAGCAGGGGGCAGACCACGTCGGATACGCAGTATTTT
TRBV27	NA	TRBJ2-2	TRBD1	CASTAGTGGGDTGELFF	TGTGCCAGCACGGCCGGGACAGGGGGCGGGGACACCGGGGAGCTGTTTTTT
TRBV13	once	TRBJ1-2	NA	CASRWDPYGYTF	TGTGCCAGCAGATGGGATCCTTATGGCTACACCTTC
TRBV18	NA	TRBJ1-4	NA	CASSPALDEKLFF	TGTGCCAGCTCACCCGCGTTGGATGAAAAACTGTTTTTT
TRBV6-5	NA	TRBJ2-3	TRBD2	CASRILAGFTDTQYF	TGTGCCAGCAGAATCCTAGCGGGATTCACAGATACGCAGTATTTT
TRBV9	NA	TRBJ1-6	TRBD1	CASSVTGVNSPLHF	TGTGCCAGCAGCGTAACAGGGGTAAATTCACCCCTCCACTTT
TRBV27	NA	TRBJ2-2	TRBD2	CASSLGGTSGRARTGELFF	TGTGCCAGCAGTTTGGGGGGGACTAGCGGGAGGGCCAGGACGGGGGAGCTGTTTTTT
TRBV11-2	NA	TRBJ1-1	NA	CASSSQPGRGNTEAFF	TGTGCCAGCAGCTCCCAACCGGGGAGAGGTAACACTGAAGCTTTCTTT
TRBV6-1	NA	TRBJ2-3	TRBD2	CASGPSGRATDTQYF	TGTGCCAGCGGTCCTAGCGGGAGGGCTACAGATACGCAGTATTTT
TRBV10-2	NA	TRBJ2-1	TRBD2	CASSGAGSSYNEQFF	TGCGCCAGCAGTGGAGCGGGGAGCTCCTACAATGAGCAGTTCTTC
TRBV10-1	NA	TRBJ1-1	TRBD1	CASSLSRDSTEAFF	TGCGCCAGCAGCCTGAGCCGGGACAGTACTGAAGCTTTCTTT
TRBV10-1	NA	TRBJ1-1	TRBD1	CASRDRLNTEAFF	TGCGCCAGCAGGGACAGGCTGAACACTGAAGCTTTCTTT
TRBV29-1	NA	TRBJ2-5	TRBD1	CSVEVTGATYQETQYF	TGCAGCGTTGAAGTGACAGGGGCAACGTACCAAGAGACCCAGTACTTC
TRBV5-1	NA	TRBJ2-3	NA	CASSLDGVGTQYF	TGCGCCAGCAGCTTGGATGGGGTGGGTACGCAGTATTTT
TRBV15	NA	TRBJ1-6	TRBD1	CATSREQGAGSPLHF	TGTGCCACCAGCAGAGAACAGGGGGCAGGTTCACCCCTCCACTTT
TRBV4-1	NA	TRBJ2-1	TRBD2	CASSQDRAGLYNEQFF	TGCGCCAGCAGCCAAGATAGGGCGGGACTATACAATGAGCAGTTCTTC
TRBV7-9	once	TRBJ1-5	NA	CASSPQGNNQPQHF	TGTGCCAGCAGCCCGCAGGGGAACAATCAGCCCCAGCATTTT
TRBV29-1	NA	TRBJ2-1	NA	CSLESSYNEQFF	TGCAGCCTTGAGAGCTCCTACAATGAGCAGTTCTTC
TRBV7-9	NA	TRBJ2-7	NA	CASSLVRDPREQYF	TGTGCCAGCAGCTTAGTCAGGGACCCTCGCGAGCAGTACTTC
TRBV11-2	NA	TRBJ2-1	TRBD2	CASNRAGGYNEQFF	TGTGCCAGCAACAGAGCGGGGGGCTACAATGAGCAGTTCTTC
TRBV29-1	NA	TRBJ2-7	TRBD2	CSVALTSGGLYEQYF	TGCAGCGTTGCTTTAACTAGCGGGGGGCTTTACGAGCAGTACTTC
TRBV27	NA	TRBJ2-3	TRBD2	CASSLYPGLAGRTDTQYF	TGTGCCAGCAGTTTATACCCCGGACTAGCGGGACGCACAGATACGCAGTATTTT
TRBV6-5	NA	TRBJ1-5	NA	CASSQNLLSNQPQHF	TGTGCCAGCAGTCAAAACCTGCTTAGCAATCAGCCCCAGCATTTT
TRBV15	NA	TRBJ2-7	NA	CATSSDFYEQYF	TGTGCCACCAGCAGTGACTTTTACGAGCAGTACTTC
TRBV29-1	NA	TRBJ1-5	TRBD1	CSVATTGSNQPQHF	TGCAGCGTAGCCACGACAGGGAGCAATCAGCCCCAGCATTTT
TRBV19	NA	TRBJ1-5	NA	CASSALGGANQPQHF	TGTGCCAGTAGTGCCCTCGGGGGGGCAAATCAGCCCCAGCATTTT
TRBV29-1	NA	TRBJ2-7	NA	CSVEDYAGGEQYF	TGCAGCGTTGAAGATTACGCCGGGGGCGAGCAGTACTTC
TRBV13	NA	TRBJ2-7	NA	CASSLGGGSGYEQYF	TGTGCCAGCAGCTTAGGCGGTGGAAGTGGGTACGAGCAGTACTTC
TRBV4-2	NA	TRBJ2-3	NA	CASSQVSLRRLEADTQYF	TGTGCCAGCAGCCAAGTTAGTTTACGGAGACTAGAAGCAGATACGCAGTATTTT
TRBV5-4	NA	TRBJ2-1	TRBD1	CASSLRTGSYNGQFF	TGTGCCAGCAGCTTGAGGACAGGGTCCTACAATGGGCAGTTCTTC
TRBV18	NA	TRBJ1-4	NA	CASSPPAGGEKLFF	TGTGCCAGCTCACCACCGGCGGGAGGCGAAAAACTGTTTTTT
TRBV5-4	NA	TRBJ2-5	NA	CASSLVQETQYF	TGTGCCAGCAGCTTGGTCCAAGAGACCCAGTACTTC
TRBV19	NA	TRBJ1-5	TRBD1	CASSRPGQGARSNQPQHF	TGTGCCAGTAGCAGACCGGGACAGGGGGCGAGGAGCAATCAGCCCCAGCATTTT
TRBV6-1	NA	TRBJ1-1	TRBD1	CASSTGQGASEAFF	TGTGCCAGCAGTACAGGACAGGGGGCTTCTGAAGCTTTCTTT
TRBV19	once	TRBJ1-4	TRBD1	CATAGQGAWYEKLFF	TGTGCCACCGCTGGACAGGGGGCATGGTATGAAAAACTGTTTTTT
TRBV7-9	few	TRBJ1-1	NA	CASSLRGTNTEAFF	TGTGCCAGCAGCCTACGAGGGACGAACACTGAAGCTTTCTTT
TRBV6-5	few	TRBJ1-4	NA	CASSYGSRNEKLFF	TGTGCCAGCAGTTACGGTTCTAGGAATGAAAAACTGTTTTTT
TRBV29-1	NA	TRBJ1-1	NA	CSVEGMALHEAFF	TGCAGCGTTGAAGGGATGGCACTCCACGAAGCTTTCTTT
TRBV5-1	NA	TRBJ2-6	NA	CASSMDETGANVLTF	TGCGCCAGCAGCATGGACGAGACTGGGGCCAACGTCCTGACTTTC
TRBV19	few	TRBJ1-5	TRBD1	CASSIIGGTDDNQPQHF	TGTGCCAGTAGTATCATCGGCGGGACAGACGACAATCAGCCCCAGCATTTT
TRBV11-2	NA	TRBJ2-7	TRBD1	CASSSNRGRGPYEQYF	TGTGCCAGCAGCTCCAACAGGGGGCGAGGTCCCTACGAGCAGTACTTC
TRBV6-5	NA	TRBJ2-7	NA	CASREGPSSYEQYF	TGTGCCAGCAGGGAGGGCCCGAGCTCCTACGAGCAGTACTTC